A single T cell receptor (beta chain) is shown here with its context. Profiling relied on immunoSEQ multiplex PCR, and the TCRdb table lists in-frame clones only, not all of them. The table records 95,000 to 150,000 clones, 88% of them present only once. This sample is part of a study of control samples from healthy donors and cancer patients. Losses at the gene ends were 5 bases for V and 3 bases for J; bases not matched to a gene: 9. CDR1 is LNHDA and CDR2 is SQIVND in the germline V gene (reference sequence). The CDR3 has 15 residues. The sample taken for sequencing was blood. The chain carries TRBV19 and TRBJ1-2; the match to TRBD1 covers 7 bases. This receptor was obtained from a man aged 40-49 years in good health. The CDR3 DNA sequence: TGTGCCAGTAGTGAGGCGACAGGGATTGACTATGGCTACACCTTC. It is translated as CASSEATGIDYGYTF.